This T cell receptor beta chain was recovered during a study of chemoradiotherapy in HPV16-positive cancers. Across the study: Candidate HPV-specific T-cell clones and common TCR motifs came from functional assays in two HPV16-positive patients. Notes on the study in general: In HPV16-positive patients, HPV-responsive T-cell expansion tracked better recurrence-free survival. Candidate HPV-specific clones and E7-related TCR motifs grew in tumor during treatment.

Repeated repertoire sampling spanned the course of chemoradiotherapy. As for this clone: Its antigen is still unknown.

Profiling relied on immunoSEQ multiplex PCR, and the TCRdb table lists in-frame clones only, not all of them. Of about 15,000 clones listed, over 70% are singletons. The CDR3 sequence is 13 residues long. V gave up 3 bases and J gave up 7 bases, with 10 bases separating them. Germline CDR1 reads MNHEY; CDR2 reads SMNVEV (reference sequence). This TCR derives from a human donor with HPV-associated anogenital cancer. The chain links TRBV27 to TRBJ1-5, with unresolved D. This specimen was acquired from a patient who underwent chemoradiotherapy. This CDR3 reads CASSFRWRQPQHF. In DNA form, the CDR3 reads TGTGCCAGCAGTTTCCGGTGGAGGCAGCCCCAGCATTTT.